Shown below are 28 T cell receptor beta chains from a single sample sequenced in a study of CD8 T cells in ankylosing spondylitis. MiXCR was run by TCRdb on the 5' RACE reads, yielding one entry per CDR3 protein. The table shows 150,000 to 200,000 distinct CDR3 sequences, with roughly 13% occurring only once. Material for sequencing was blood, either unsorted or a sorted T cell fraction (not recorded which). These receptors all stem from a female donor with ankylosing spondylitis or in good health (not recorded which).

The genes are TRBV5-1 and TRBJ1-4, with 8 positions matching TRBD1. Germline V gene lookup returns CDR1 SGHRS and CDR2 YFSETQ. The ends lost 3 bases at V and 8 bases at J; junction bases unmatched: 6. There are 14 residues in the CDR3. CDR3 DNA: TGCGCCAGCAGCTCTACGGGACAGGAGGAAAAACTGTTTTTT. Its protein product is CASSSTGQEEKLFF.

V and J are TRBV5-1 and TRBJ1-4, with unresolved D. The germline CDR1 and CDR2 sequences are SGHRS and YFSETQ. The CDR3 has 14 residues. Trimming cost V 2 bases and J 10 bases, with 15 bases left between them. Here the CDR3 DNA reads TGCGCCAGCAGCTTTTCTGACACCGCCGGAAAACTGTTTTTT. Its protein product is CASSFSDTAGKLFF.

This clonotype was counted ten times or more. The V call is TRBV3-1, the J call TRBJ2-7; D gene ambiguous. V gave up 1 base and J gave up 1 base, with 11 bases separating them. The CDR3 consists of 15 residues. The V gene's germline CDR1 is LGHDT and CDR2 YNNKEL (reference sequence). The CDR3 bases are TGTGCCAGCAGCCAAGGGCCAGGATCATCCTACGAGCAGTACTTC. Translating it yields CASSQGPGSSYEQYF.

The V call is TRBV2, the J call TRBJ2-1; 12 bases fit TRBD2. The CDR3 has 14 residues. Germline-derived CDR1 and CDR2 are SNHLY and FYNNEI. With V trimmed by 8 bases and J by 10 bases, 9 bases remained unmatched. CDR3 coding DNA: TGTGCCAGCCGACGACTAGCGGGAGTTTCGGAGCAGTTCTTC. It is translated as CASRRLAGVSEQFF. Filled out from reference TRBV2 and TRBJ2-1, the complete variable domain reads EPEVTQTPSHQVTQMGQEVILRCVPISNHLYFYWYRQILGQKVEFLVSFYNNEISEKSEIFDDQFSVERPDGSNFTLKIRSTKLEDSAMYFCASRRLAGVSEQFFGPGTRLTVL.

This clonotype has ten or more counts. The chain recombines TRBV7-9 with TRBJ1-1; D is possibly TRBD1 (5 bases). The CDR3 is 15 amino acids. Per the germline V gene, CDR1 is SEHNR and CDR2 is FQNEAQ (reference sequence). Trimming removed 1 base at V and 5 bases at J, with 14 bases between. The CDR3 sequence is CASSLVGAVRTEAFF. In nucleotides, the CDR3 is TGTGCCAGCAGCTTAGTAGGGGCGGTTCGAACTGAAGCTTTCTTT.

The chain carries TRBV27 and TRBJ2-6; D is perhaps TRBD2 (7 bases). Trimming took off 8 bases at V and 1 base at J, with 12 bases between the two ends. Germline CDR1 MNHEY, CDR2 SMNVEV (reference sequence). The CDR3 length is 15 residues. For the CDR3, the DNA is TGTGCCAGCTGGGGGGGCCCATCTGGGGCCAACGTCCTGACTTTC. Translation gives CASWGGPSGANVLTF.

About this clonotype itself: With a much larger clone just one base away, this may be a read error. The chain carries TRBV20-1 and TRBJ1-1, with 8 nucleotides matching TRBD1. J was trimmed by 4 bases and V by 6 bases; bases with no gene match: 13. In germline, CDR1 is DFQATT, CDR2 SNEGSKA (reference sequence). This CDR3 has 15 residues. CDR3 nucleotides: TGCAGTGCCATCCATCCGGAACAGGGGGGCACTGAAGCTTTCTTT. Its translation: CSAIHPEQGGTEAFF.

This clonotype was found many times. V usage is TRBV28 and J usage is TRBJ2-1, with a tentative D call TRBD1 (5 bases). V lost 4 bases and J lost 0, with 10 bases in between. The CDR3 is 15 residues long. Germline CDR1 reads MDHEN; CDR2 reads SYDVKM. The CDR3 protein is CASSSDSSSYNEQFF. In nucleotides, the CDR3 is TGTGCCAGCAGTTCTGACAGTAGCTCCTACAATGAGCAGTTCTTC.

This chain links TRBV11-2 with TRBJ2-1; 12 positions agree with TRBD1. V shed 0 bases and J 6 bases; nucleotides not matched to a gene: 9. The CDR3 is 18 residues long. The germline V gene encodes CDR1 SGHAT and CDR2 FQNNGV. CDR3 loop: CASSLEMVGTGGRNEQFF. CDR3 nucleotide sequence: TGTGCCAGCAGCTTAGAGATGGTCGGGACAGGGGGCCGCAATGAGCAGTTCTTC.

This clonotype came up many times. CDR3 in DNA: TGTGCCAGCAGCTTTTCACAGAACTACAATGAGCAGTTCTTC. Protein: CASSFSQNYNEQFF. The rearrangement uses TRBV11-2 and TRBJ2-1; the D is unclear. CDR3 length equals 14 residues. Germline CDR1 SGHAT, CDR2 FQNNGV. V was cut by 3 bases and J by 3 bases, with 9 bases left in between.

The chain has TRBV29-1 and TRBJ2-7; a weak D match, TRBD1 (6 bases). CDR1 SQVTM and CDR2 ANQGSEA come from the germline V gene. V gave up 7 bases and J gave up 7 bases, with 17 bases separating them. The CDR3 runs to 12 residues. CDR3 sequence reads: CSAGQRRSEQYF. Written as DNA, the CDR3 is TGCAGCGCTGGACAGAGACGTTCGGAGCAGTACTTC.

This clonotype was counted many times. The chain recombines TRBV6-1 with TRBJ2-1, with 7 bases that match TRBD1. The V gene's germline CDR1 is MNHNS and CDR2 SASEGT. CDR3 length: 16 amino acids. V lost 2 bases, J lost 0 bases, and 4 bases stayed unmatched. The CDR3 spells CASSEKGGGSYNEQFF. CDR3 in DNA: TGTGCCAGCAGTGAAAAAGGGGGCGGCTCCTACAATGAGCAGTTCTTC.

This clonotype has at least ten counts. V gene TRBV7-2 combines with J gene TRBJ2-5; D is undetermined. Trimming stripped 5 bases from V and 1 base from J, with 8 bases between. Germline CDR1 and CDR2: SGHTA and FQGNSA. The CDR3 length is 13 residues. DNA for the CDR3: TGTGCCAGCAGCCCCTCTGCCCAAGAGACCCAGTACTTC. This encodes CASSPSAQETQYF.

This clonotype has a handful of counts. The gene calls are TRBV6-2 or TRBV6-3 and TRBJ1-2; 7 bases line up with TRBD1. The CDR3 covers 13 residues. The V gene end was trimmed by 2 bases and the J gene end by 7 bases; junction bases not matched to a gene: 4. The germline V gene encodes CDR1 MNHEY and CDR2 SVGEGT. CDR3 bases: TGTGCCAGCAGTTACCCGACAGGGTCTGGCTACACCTTC. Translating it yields CASSYPTGSGYTF.

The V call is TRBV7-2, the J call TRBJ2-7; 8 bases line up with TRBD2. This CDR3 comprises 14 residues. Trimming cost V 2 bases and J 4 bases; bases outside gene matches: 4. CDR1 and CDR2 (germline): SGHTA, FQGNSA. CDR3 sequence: CASSLPSGSYEQYF. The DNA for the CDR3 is TGTGCCAGCAGCTTACCAAGCGGGAGTTACGAGCAGTACTTC.

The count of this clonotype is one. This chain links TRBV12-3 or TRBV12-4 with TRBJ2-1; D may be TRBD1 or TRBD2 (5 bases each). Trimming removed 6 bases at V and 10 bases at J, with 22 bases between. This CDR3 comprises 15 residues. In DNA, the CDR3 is TGTGCCAGCAGCCTCATGGGGACCGCGGCATACGAGCAGTTCTTC. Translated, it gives CASSLMGTAAYEQFF.

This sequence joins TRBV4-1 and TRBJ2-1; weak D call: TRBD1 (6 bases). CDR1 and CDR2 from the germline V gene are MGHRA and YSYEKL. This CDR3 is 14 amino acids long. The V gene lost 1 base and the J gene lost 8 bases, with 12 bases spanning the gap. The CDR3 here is CASSQGQESHEQFF. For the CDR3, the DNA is TGCGCCAGCAGCCAAGGACAGGAATCCCATGAGCAGTTCTTC.

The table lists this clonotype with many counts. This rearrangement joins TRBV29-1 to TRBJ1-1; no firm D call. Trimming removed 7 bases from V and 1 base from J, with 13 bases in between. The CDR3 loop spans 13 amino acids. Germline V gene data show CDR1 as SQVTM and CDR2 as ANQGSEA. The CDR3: CSAGTGGNTEAFF. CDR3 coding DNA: TGCAGCGCCGGTACGGGAGGGAACACTGAAGCTTTCTTT. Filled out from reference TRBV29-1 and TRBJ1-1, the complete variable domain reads SAVISQKPSRDICQRGTSLTIQCQVDSQVTMMFWYRQQPGQSLTLIATANQGSEATYESGFVIDKFPISRPNLTFSTLTVSNMSPEDSSIYLCSAGTGGNTEAFFGQGTRLTVV.

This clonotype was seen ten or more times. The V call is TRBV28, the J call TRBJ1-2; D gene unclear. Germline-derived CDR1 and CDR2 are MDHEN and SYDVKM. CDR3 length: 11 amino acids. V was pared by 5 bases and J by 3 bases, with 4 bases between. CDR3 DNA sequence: TGTGCCAGCAGTACTTACTATGGCTACACCTTC. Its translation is CASSTYYGYTF.

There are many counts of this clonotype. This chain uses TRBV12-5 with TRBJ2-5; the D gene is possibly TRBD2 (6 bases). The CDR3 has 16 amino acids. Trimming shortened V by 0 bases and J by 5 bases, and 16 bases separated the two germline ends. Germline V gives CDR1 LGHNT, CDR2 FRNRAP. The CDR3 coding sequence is TGTGCTAGTGGTTTGGTACGACGACTAGGGGTGGAGACCCAGTACTTC. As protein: CASGLVRRLGVETQYF.

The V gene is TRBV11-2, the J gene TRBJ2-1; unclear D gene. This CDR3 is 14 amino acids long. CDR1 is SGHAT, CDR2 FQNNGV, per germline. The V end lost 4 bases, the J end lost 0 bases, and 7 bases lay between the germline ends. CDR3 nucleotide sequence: TGTGCCAGCAGCTGGGGAAGCTCCTACAATGAGCAGTTCTTC. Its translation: CASSWGSSYNEQFF.

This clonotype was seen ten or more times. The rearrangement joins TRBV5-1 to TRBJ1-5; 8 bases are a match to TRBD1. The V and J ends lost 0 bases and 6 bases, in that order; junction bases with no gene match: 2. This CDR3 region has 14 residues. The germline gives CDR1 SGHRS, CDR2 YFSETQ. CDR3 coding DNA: TGCGCCAGCAGCTTGGTGACAGGGGTTCAGCCCCAGCATTTT. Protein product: CASSLVTGVQPQHF.

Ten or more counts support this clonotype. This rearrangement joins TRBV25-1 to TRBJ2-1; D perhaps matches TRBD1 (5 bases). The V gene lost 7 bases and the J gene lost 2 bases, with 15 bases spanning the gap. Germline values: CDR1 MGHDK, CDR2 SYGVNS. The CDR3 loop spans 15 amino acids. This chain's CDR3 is CASNPRERPYNEQFF. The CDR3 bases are TGTGCCAGCAATCCCAGGGAAAGGCCCTACAATGAGCAGTTCTTC.

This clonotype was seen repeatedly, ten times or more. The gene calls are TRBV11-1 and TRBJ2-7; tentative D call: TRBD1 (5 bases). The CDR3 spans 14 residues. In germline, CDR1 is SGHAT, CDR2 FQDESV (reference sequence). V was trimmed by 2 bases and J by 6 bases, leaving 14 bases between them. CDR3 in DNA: TGTGCCAGCAGCTTACGCCTAGAAGGGGTCGAGCAGTACTTC. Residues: CASSLRLEGVEQYF.

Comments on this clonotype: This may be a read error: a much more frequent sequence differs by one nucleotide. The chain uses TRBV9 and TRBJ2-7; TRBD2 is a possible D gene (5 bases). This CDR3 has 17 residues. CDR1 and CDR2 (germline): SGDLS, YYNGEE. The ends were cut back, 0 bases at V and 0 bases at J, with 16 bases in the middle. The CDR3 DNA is TGTGCCAGCAGCGTAGGGATTGAAGCGGTCGTCTCCTACGAGCAGTACTTC. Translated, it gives CASSVGIEAVVSYEQYF.

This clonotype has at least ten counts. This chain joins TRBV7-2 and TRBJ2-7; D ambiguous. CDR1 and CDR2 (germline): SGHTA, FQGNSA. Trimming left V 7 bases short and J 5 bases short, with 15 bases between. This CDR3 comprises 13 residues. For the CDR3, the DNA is TGTGCCAGCAAAGACACGGTCGCCCACGAGCAGTACTTC. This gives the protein CASKDTVAHEQYF.

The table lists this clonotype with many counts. CDR3: CASSPGSSGNTIYF. CDR3 nucleotide sequence: TGTGCCAGCTCACCAGGGAGCTCTGGAAACACCATATATTTT. The rearrangement uses TRBV18 and TRBJ1-3, with D unresolved. V was trimmed by 2 bases and J by 0 bases, leaving 5 bases between them. The length of the CDR3 is 14 residues. Germline V lookup: CDR1 KGHSH, CDR2 LQKENI.

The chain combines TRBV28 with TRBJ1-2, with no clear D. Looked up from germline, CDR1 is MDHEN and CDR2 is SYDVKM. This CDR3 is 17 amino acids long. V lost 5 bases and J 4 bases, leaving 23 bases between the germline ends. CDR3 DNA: TGTGCCAGCAGTCAAGCAAGTGTGGCCAACAAAGTCTATGGCTACACCTTC. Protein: CASSQASVANKVYGYTF.